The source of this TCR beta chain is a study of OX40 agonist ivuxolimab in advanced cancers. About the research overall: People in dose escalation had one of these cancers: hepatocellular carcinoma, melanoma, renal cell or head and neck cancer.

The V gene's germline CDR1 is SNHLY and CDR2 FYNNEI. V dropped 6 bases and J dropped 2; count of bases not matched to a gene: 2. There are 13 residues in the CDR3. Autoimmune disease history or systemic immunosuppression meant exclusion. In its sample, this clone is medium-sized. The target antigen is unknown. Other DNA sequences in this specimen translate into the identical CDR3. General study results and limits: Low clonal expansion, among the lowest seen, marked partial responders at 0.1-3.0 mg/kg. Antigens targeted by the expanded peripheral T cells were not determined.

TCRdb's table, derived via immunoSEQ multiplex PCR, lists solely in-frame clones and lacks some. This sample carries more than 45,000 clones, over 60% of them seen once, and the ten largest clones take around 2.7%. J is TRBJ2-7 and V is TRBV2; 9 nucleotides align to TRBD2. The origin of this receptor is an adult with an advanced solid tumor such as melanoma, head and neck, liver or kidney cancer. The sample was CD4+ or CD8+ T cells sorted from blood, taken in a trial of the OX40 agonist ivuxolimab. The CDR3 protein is CASRLAGTYEQYF. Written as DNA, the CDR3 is TGTGCCAGCAGGCTAGCGGGGACCTACGAGCAGTACTTC. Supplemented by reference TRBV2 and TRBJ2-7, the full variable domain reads EPEVTQTPSHQVTQMGQEVILRCVPISNHLYFYWYRQILGQKVEFLVSFYNNEISEKSEIFDDQFSVERPDGSNFTLKIRSTKLEDSAMYFCASRLAGTYEQYFGPGTRLTVT.